The clone carrying this T cell receptor (beta chain) was seen a single time. Sequenced by immunoSEQ multiplex PCR; TCRdb stores in-frame clones only, minus some. This sample has about 49,000 clones, with approximately 90% found just once. This sample is part of a study of technical replicates of blood from a handful of donors. Sequences were obtained from PBMCs. The sequence came from a human donor in good health. Some clones in this sample may be carry-over from other donors' samples.

The CDR3, as DNA: TGTGCCAGCAGCCCCAGCGGTTCCGGGCTATACGAGCAGTACTTC. Its protein product is CASSPSGSGLYEQYF. J is TRBJ2-7 and V is TRBV13; maybe TRBD2 (5 bases). V dropped 5 bases and J dropped 4 bases, with 18 bases sitting between them. CDR3 length equals 15 residues. Germline loops: CDR1 PRHDT, CDR2 FYEKMQ (reference sequence).